This T cell receptor (beta chain) was recorded in a study of CD8+CD57+ T cells in acquired aplastic anemia. About the study: DNA recovered from sorted CD4+ and CD8+ cells had a mean of roughly 3 ug.

Regarding the study as a whole: Between patients and controls, about 30 CD8+ CDR3 sequences were found in common. Patients and healthy controls showed no significant CD8+ Simpson's diversity difference.

This CDR3 is built from 12 residues. With 0 bases removed from V and 12 bases from J, the gap between germline ends came to 11 bases. Germline V gene lookup returns CDR1 SGHVS and CDR2 FQNEAQ. This clonotype occurred once. The antigen is undetermined. Profiles of TCR beta VDJ and CDR3 were generated from a genomic DNA template. MiXCR was run by TCRdb on the reads, yielding one entry per CDR3 protein. The sample consists of approximately 200,000 distinct CDR3 sequences, around 49% of them appearing once. Previously, flow cytometry had revealed CD8+CD57+ cell expansion in the patients chosen for sequencing.

Sequenced sample: sorted CD4+, CD8+, or CD8+CD57+ T cells (not recorded which) from PBMCs. The chain combines TRBV7-8 with TRBJ2-5; D is possibly TRBD2 (5 bases). The TCR was taken from a human donor with aplastic anemia. The DNA for the CDR3 is TGTGCCAGCAGCTTAGCTGACTTCGGGGAGTACTTC. This encodes CASSLADFGEYF.